This is a list of T cell receptor beta chains from one sample in a study of blood T cell repertoires in COVID-19. Profiled with immunoSEQ multiplex PCR; TCRdb holds only in-frame clones, not every one. The profile shows about 42,000 clones, about 86% of them singletons. What was sequenced was peripheral blood. Receptor source: a man between 65 and 85 years old with acute or convalescent COVID-19. Both conserved end residues are part of each CDR3. A D gene is named only where the DNA matches it firmly. Size values are once, few and many counts, or a class for expanded clones, and some rows have none.

TRBV7-6	-	-	TRBJ1-6	CASSKDRDNSPLHF	TGTGCCAGCAGCAAGGACAGAGATAATTCACCCCTCCACTTT
TRBV3-1/TRBV3-2	-	TRBD1	TRBJ2-2	CASSPGQGATNTGELFF	TGTGCCAGCAGCCCGGGACAGGGGGCAACGAACACCGGGGAGCTGTTTTTT
TRBV4-1	-	TRBD2	TRBJ2-2	CASSQASGGANTGELFF	TGCGCCAGCAGCCAAGCTAGCGGGGGGGCTAACACCGGGGAGCTGTTTTTT
TRBV7-3	-	TRBD1	TRBJ2-3	CASSLGTGGQTDTQYF	TGTGCCAGCAGCTTAGGGACAGGGGGCCAGACAGATACGCAGTATTTT
TRBV28	-	-	TRBJ1-2	CASRELGGVYGYTF	TGTGCCAGCAGAGAACTTGGGGGGGTCTATGGCTACACCTTC
TRBV7-3	-	TRBD2	TRBJ2-3	CASSSGLAGTDTQYF	TGTGCCAGCAGCTCGGGACTAGCGGGCACAGATACGCAGTATTTT
TRBV6-5	few	-	TRBJ1-4	CASENPGAANEKLFF	TGTGCCAGCGAAAACCCAGGGGCAGCTAATGAAAAACTGTTTTTT
TRBV24-1	once	-	TRBJ2-1	CATSDFTDRGQFF	TGTGCCACCAGTGATTTTACGGACCGGGGGCAGTTCTTC
TRBV27	-	TRBD1	TRBJ1-2	CASSSWDRVKDGYTF	TGTGCCAGCAGTTCATGGGACAGGGTAAAAGATGGCTACACCTTC
TRBV6-2/TRBV6-3	-	TRBD2	TRBJ2-7	CASSADLGLAVAREEYF	TGTGCCAGCAGCGCGGACCTTGGACTAGCGGTTGCCAGGGAGGAGTACTTC
TRBV11-3	-	-	TRBJ1-1	CASSLDLPDTEAFF	TGTGCCAGCAGCTTAGACCTACCGGACACTGAAGCTTTCTTT
TRBV9	-	TRBD2	TRBJ2-2	CASTYLAGNTGELFF	TGTGCCAGCACTTATCTAGCGGGGAACACCGGGGAGCTGTTTTTT
TRBV6-1	-	TRBD1	TRBJ2-3	CASSASTGQSTDTQYF	TGTGCCAGCAGTGCCTCGACAGGGCAAAGCACAGATACGCAGTATTTT
TRBV21-1	-	-	TRBJ1-5	CASSKYDRTCNQPQHF	TGTGCCAGCAGCAAATACGACAGGACCTGCAATCAGCCCCAGCATTTT
TRBV4-3	-	TRBD1	TRBJ1-1	CASGRTGDTEAFF	TGCGCCAGCGGGCGAACAGGGGACACTGAAGCTTTCTTT
TRBV19	-	TRBD2	TRBJ2-5	CASSTGTSGGAQETQYF	TGTGCCAGTAGTACCGGGACTAGCGGGGGGGCCCAAGAGACCCAGTACTTC
TRBV28	-	TRBD1	TRBJ2-5	CASSSPWGRLGTAQETQYF	TGTGCCAGCAGTTCCCCATGGGGGCGCCTAGGGACAGCCCAAGAGACCCAGTACTTC
TRBV19	-	TRBD2	TRBJ2-7	CASSPSSGGSYEQYF	TGTGCCAGTAGTCCATCTAGCGGGGGGTCCTACGAGCAGTACTTC
TRBV28	-	-	TRBJ1-4	CASSFDRMGGTNEKLFF	TGTGCCAGCAGTTTTGATAGGATGGGGGGTACTAATGAAAAACTGTTTTTT
TRBV24-1	-	TRBD2	TRBJ2-5	CATSDLSGGAETQYF	TGTGCCACCAGTGACCTCAGCGGGGGGGCGGAGACCCAGTACTTC
TRBV6-5	-	-	TRBJ1-1	CASQTFMTGNTEAFF	TGTGCCAGCCAGACTTTCATGACAGGCAACACTGAAGCTTTCTTT
TRBV5-4	-	-	TRBJ1-1	CASSLDRMNTEAFF	TGTGCCAGCAGCTTGGACAGAATGAACACTGAAGCTTTCTTT
TRBV5-1	-	TRBD2	TRBJ2-1	CASSLERGGGPSEQFF	TGCGCCAGCAGCTTGGAACGGGGGGGTGGTCCGAGTGAGCAGTTCTTC
TRBV13	-	-	TRBJ2-3	CASSEETETSTDTQYF	TGTGCCAGCAGCGAAGAGACAGAGACTAGCACAGATACGCAGTATTTT
TRBV19	-	-	TRBJ1-6	CASRSGTASSSYNSPLHF	TGTGCCAGTCGAAGCGGAACAGCGAGCAGCTCCTATAATTCACCCCTCCACTTT
TRBV11-2	-	TRBD1	TRBJ2-7	CASSSQGDSYEQYF	TGTGCCAGCAGCTCCCAGGGGGACTCCTACGAGCAGTACTTC
TRBV10-2	once	-	TRBJ2-3	CASMGLLTDTQYF	TGCGCCAGCATGGGACTTCTCACAGATACGCAGTATTTT
TRBV2	-	-	TRBJ2-1	CASSEFRGGAGNEQFF	TGTGCCAGCAGTGAATTTCGAGGGGGGGCCGGCAATGAGCAGTTCTTC
TRBV18	-	TRBD1	TRBJ1-5	CASSLTGQGLLANQPQHF	TGTGCCAGCTCACTAACGGGACAGGGGTTATTGGCCAATCAGCCCCAGCATTTT
TRBV27	few	TRBD1	TRBJ1-6	CASRVQGEGSPLHF	TGTGCCAGCAGGGTCCAGGGGGAAGGATCACCCCTCCACTTT
TRBV6-5	-	TRBD1	TRBJ2-1	CASNLDRDHEQFF	TGTGCCAGCAACCTGGACAGGGATCATGAGCAGTTCTTC
TRBV7-2	-	TRBD1	TRBJ1-6	CASSVTGGNSPLHF	TGTGCCAGCAGCGTCACAGGGGGAAATTCACCCCTCCACTTT
TRBV14	-	-	TRBJ1-2	CASSQIGVPGYTF	TGTGCCAGCAGCCAAATAGGGGTTCCTGGCTACACCTTC
TRBV6-6	few	-	TRBJ1-5	CASSYHPGVVQPQHF	TGTGCCAGCAGTTACCATCCAGGGGTGGTTCAGCCCCAGCATTTT
TRBV3-1/TRBV3-2	once	TRBD1	TRBJ2-1	CASSPRPPGQGIGEQFF	TGTGCCAGCAGCCCTCGCCCCCCGGGACAGGGGATAGGTGAGCAGTTCTTC
TRBV3-1/TRBV3-2	-	-	TRBJ2-1	CASNAAGYNEQFF	TGTGCCAGCAATGCGGCGGGGTACAATGAGCAGTTCTTC
TRBV5-5	-	-	TRBJ2-1	CASSQLVDEQFF	TGTGCCAGCAGCCAATTAGTAGATGAGCAGTTCTTC
TRBV7-6	-	TRBD2	TRBJ2-3	CASSNLLARVTDTQYF	TGTGCCAGCAGCAACCTACTAGCGAGGGTCACAGATACGCAGTATTTT
TRBV7-8	-	TRBD1	TRBJ2-1	CASRTPGQNQVLGSYNEQFF	TGTGCCAGCAGAACCCCGGGACAGAACCAGGTATTGGGCTCCTACAATGAGCAGTTCTTC
TRBV27	-	-	TRBJ1-1	CASGRKGRSTEAFF	TGTGCCAGCGGTAGGAAGGGGAGGAGCACTGAAGCTTTCTTT
TRBV29-1	-	-	TRBJ2-3	CSVSSTDTQYF	TGCAGCGTGAGTAGCACAGATACGCAGTATTTT
TRBV9	-	TRBD2	TRBJ2-3	CASSPSSGGTDTQYF	TGTGCCAGCAGCCCCTCTAGCGGGGGCACAGATACGCAGTATTTT
TRBV6-5	-	-	TRBJ1-2	CASSPGGGSGYTF	TGTGCCAGCAGTCCTGGTGGGGGCAGTGGCTACACCTTC
TRBV5-1	-	-	TRBJ1-3	CASSLDGGVSGNTIYF	TGCGCCAGCAGCTTGGACGGCGGAGTATCTGGAAACACCATATATTTT
TRBV18	-	-	TRBJ1-4	CASSEDSYNEKLFF	TGTGCCAGCTCAGAGGACAGTTACAATGAAAAACTGTTTTTT
TRBV19	-	TRBD2	TRBJ2-2	CASLTSGSFSGELFF	TGTGCCAGTTTGACTAGCGGGAGTTTCAGCGGGGAGCTGTTTTTT
TRBV19	-	TRBD1	TRBJ1-2	CASSIEGQDYGYTF	TGTGCCAGTAGTATAGAGGGACAGGACTATGGCTACACCTTC
TRBV19	-	-	TRBJ2-5	CASSNPIGQPQYF	TGTGCCAGTAGTAACCCTATAGGACAGCCCCAGTACTTC
TRBV15	few	-	TRBJ1-4	CATSPVGTNEKLFF	TGTGCCACCAGCCCGGTTGGAACTAATGAAAAACTGTTTTTT